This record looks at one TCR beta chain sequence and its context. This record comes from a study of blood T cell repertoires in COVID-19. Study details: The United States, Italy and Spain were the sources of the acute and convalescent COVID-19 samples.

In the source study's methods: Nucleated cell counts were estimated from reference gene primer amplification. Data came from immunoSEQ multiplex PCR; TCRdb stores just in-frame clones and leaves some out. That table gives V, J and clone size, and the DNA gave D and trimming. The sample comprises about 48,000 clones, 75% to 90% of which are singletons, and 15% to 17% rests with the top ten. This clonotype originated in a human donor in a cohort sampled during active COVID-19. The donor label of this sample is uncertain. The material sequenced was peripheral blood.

CDR3: CATALGQYDRSDTQYF. CDR3 DNA: TGTGCCACCGCATTAGGACAGTATGATAGGTCAGATACGCAGTATTTT. This chain links TRBV15 with TRBJ2-3, with D possibly being TRBD1 (6 bases). Germline V gene lookup returns CDR1 LNHNV and CDR2 YYDKDF (reference sequence). Trimming removed 8 bases from V and 4 bases from J, with 22 bases in between. The CDR3 has 16 amino acids. Variable domain in full (rest from reference TRBV15 and TRBJ2-3): DAMVIQNPRYQVTQFGKPVTLSCSQTLNHNVMYWYQQKSSQAPKLLFHYYDKDFNNEADTPDNFQSRRPNTSFCFLDIRSPGLGDTAMYLCATALGQYDRSDTQYFGPGTRLTVL.